Following are 15 T cell receptor beta chains from one sample sequenced in a study of cytomegalovirus exposure and HLA in healthy donors. The primer mix had 60 Vbeta and 13 Jbeta primers. Sequencing used immunoSEQ multiplex PCR; TCRdb keeps in-frame clones, though not all of them. The sample lists 110,000 or so clones, around 15% seen once, with about 0.79% in the top ten. Sequenced: PBMCs. The receptors stem from a female donor in good health and CMV-seronegative.

The chain employs TRBV19 and TRBJ2-1, with 9 bases matching TRBD2. The germline V gene encodes CDR1 LNHDA and CDR2 SQIVND (reference sequence). The CDR3 runs 13 residues. Germline trimming cut 7 bases from V and 9 bases from J; bases unmatched to any gene: 7. CDR3 amino acids: CASNGGRAREQFF. As DNA, the CDR3 is TGTGCCAGTAATGGCGGGAGGGCTCGTGAGCAGTTCTTC.

This clone was counted only a few times. V and J are TRBV6-5 and TRBJ2-7; D is undetermined. The germline gives CDR1 MNHEY, CDR2 SVGAGI. V lost 0 bases to trimming and J lost 0 bases, with 3 bases between them. The CDR3 covers 13 residues. Here the CDR3 reads CASSYSGSYEQYF. CDR3 DNA: TGTGCCAGCAGTTACTCCGGCTCCTACGAGCAGTACTTC.

The chain couples TRBV5-8 to TRBJ2-7; 7 bases are shared with TRBD1. Germline CDR1 reads SGHTS; CDR2 reads YDEGEE. Trimming cost V 2 bases and J 3 bases; bases outside gene matches: 5. The CDR3 has 14 amino acids. The CDR3 region is CASSLNRGYYEQYF. The DNA for the CDR3 is TGTGCCAGCAGCTTAAACAGGGGTTACTACGAGCAGTACTTC.

This clone was counted between two and nine times. The chain carries TRBV7-2 and TRBJ2-5, with TRBD2 matching over 7 bases. In germline, CDR1 is SGHTA, CDR2 FQGNSA. Germline trimming cut 4 bases from V and 4 bases from J; bases unmatched to any gene: 6. There are 14 residues in the CDR3. CDR3 region: CASSWSGGGETQYF. CDR3 sequence (DNA): TGTGCCAGCAGCTGGTCGGGAGGCGGAGAGACCCAGTACTTC.

The rearrangement joins TRBV5-1 to TRBJ2-3; TRBD2 aligns across 7 bases. V lost 4 bases and J lost 0; bases outside the gene matches: 5. CDR3 size: 15 residues. Germline lookup yields CDR1 SGHRS and CDR2 YFSETQ. CDR3 nucleotide sequence: TGCGCCAGCAGCAAACTAGCGACTAGCACAGATACGCAGTATTTT. Translating gives CASSKLATSTDTQYF.

V and J are TRBV7-2 and TRBJ2-1; D unresolved. V shed 4 bases and J shed 8 bases, with 6 bases lying between them. CDR1 is SGHTA, CDR2 FQGNSA, per germline. This CDR3 spans 11 amino acids. This CDR3 reads CASSSVYEQFF. The CDR3 DNA reads as TGTGCCAGCAGCTCCGTCTATGAGCAGTTCTTC. Together with reference TRBV7-2 and TRBJ2-1, the CDR3 gives the full variable domain: GAGVSQSPSNKVTEKGKDVELRCDPISGHTALYWYRQSLGQGLEFLIYFQGNSAPDKSGLPSDRFSAERTGGSVSTLTIQRTQQEDSAVYLCASSSVYEQFFGPGTRLTVL.

The CDR3 DNA reads as TGTGCCAGCTCCAGGGGACCACTCGTGGATGGAGATACGCAGTATTTT. This sequence encodes CASSRGPLVDGDTQYF. The J gene is TRBJ2-3, the V gene TRBV18, with D possibly being TRBD1 (6 bases). Germline-derived CDR1 and CDR2 are KGHSH and LQKENI. The CDR3 sequence is 16 residues long. Trimming removed 6 bases from V and 5 bases from J, with 21 bases in between. Variable domain in full (rest from reference TRBV18 and TRBJ2-3): NAGVMQNPRHLVRRRGQEARLRCSPMKGHSHVYWYRQLPEEGLKFMVYLQKENIIDESGMPKERFSAEFPKEGPSILRIQQVVRGDSAAYFCASSRGPLVDGDTQYFGPGTRLTVL.

This clone was detected only a few times. V is TRBV5-1 and J is TRBJ2-2, with 13 nucleotides matching TRBD2. This CDR3 contains 16 residues. V gave up 4 bases and J gave up 6 bases; unmatched junction bases: 6. Looked up from germline, CDR1 is SGHRS and CDR2 is YFSETQ. Written as DNA, the CDR3 is TGCGCCAGCAGCCAAAGGACTAGCGGGAGTCCCGGGGAGCTGTTTTTT. Its translation: CASSQRTSGSPGELFF.

V and J are TRBV6-5 and TRBJ1-6; D is perhaps TRBD1 (5 bases). V lost 2 bases to trimming and J lost 5 bases, with 10 bases between them. The CDR3 covers 15 residues. Per the germline V gene, CDR1 is MNHEY and CDR2 is SVGAGI. CDR3 sequence (DNA): TGTGCCAGCAGTTACGTGGGGGGTAATAATTCACCCCTCCACTTT. It encodes CASSYVGGNNSPLHF.

The chain recombines TRBV6-1 with TRBJ2-7; D may be TRBD2 (6 bases). The CDR3 extends over 14 amino acids. Deletions cut 4 bases from V and 0 bases from J, with 10 bases between. Germline V gene data show CDR1 as MNHNS and CDR2 as SASEGT. The CDR3 nucleotides are TGTGCCAGCAGTGGGGACTTCAACTCCTACGAGCAGTACTTC. Translated: CASSGDFNSYEQYF.

The DNA of the CDR3 is TGCGCCAGCAGCATCGGACAAACCGCGAACACCGGGGAGCTGTTTTTT. It specifies CASSIGQTANTGELFF. The chain recombines TRBV5-1 with TRBJ2-2; D is possibly TRBD1 (5 bases). CDR1 and CDR2 (germline): SGHRS, YFSETQ. The CDR3 is 16 amino acids. Trimming shortened V by 4 bases and J by 0 bases, and 13 bases separated the two germline ends. Based on the CDR3 plus reference TRBV5-1 and TRBJ2-2, the full variable domain is KAGVTQTPRYLIKTRGQQVTLSCSPISGHRSVSWYQQTPGQGLQFLFEYFSETQRNKGNFPGRFSGRQFSNSRSEMNVSTLELGDSALYLCASSIGQTANTGELFFGEGSRLTVL.

In DNA, the CDR3 is TGTGCCAGCAGTGACCACTTACAGGGCCCCGAAGCTTTCTTT. It encodes CASSDHLQGPEAFF. The rearrangement uses TRBV6-1 and TRBJ1-1; tentative D call: TRBD1 (6 bases). CDR1 and CDR2 from the germline V gene are MNHNS and SASEGT. Trimming left V 3 bases short and J 8 bases short, with 16 bases between. CDR3 length: 14 amino acids.

The rearrangement links TRBV9 to TRBJ2-3; 13 bases match TRBD2. Germline trimming cut 1 base from V and 0 bases from J; bases unmatched to any gene: 8. In germline, CDR1 is SGDLS, CDR2 YYNGEE. CDR3 length equals 19 residues. The CDR3 spells CASSVIRTSGGASTDTQYF. The CDR3 DNA is TGTGCCAGCAGCGTAATAAGGACTAGCGGGGGTGCTAGCACAGATACGCAGTATTTT.

The genes are TRBV11-3 and TRBJ2-7; TRBD1 is a possible D gene (7 bases). V lost 3 bases and J lost 3, with 15 bases in between. The germline V gene has CDR1 SGHNT and CDR2 YENEEA. The CDR3 has 15 amino acids. The CDR3 DNA reads TGTGCCAGCAGCTTGGGGCAGGGGGAGGTCTACGAGCAGTACTTC. Translating gives CASSLGQGEVYEQYF.

This clone was counted only a few times. This chain links TRBV27 with TRBJ2-1; tentatively, D is TRBD1 (6 bases). Germline V gene data show CDR1 as MNHEY and CDR2 as SMNVEV (reference sequence). V lost 3 bases, J lost 6 bases, and 21 bases lay in between. This CDR3 region has 17 residues. As DNA, the CDR3 is TGTGCCAGCAGTTTTTGGCCGGCCCGGACAGCGAGCAATGAGCAGTTCTTC. This encodes CASSFWPARTASNEQFF.